These 25 T cell receptor beta chains share one sample of origin, sequenced in a study of cytomegalovirus exposure and HLA in healthy donors. This PCR relied on a set of 60 Vbeta primers and 13 Jbeta primers. The table came from immunoSEQ multiplex PCR; TCRdb's copy has only in-frame clones and leaves some out. The sample shows about 120,000 clones, about 81% of them seen only once. The sequencing sample was made of PBMCs. Receptor source: a man in his forties or fifties in good health and CMV-seronegative.

CDR3 in amino acids: CASSQRGDYNEQFF. The CDR3 nucleotides are TGTGCCAGTAGCCAGCGGGGGGACTACAATGAGCAGTTCTTC. The rearrangement joins TRBV19 to TRBJ2-1; 9 nucleotides agree with TRBD2. Germline CDR1 is LNHDA and CDR2 is SQIVND (reference sequence). J gave up 3 bases and V 6 bases, and 3 bases lay outside the gene matches. This CDR3 has 14 residues.

V is TRBV4-3 and J is TRBJ2-5; D may be TRBD2 (5 bases). TRBJ2-7 explains the end of the DNA better; the J call may be wrong. The CDR3 loop spans 15 amino acids. CDR1 LGHNA and CDR2 YSLEER come from the germline V gene. The CDR3 spells CASSQNPGSSYEQYF. The CDR3 DNA sequence: TGCGCCAGCAGCCAAAACCCGGGGAGCTCCTACGAGCAGTACTTC.

The J gene is TRBJ2-5, the V gene TRBV7-6; the D gene is possibly TRBD1 (5 bases). The V gene lost 1 base and the J gene lost 5 bases, with 11 bases spanning the gap. Germline V gene data show CDR1 as SGHVS and CDR2 as FNYEAQ. There are 14 residues in the CDR3. DNA for the CDR3: TGTGCCAGCAGCTTAGTCCAGGGCGACGAGACCCAGTACTTC. Translation gives CASSLVQGDETQYF.

This sequence joins TRBV12-5 and TRBJ2-2, with TRBD1 matching 8 bases. This CDR3 has 17 amino acids. Germline loops: CDR1 LGHNT, CDR2 FRNRAP. Losses at the gene ends were 0 bases for V and 4 bases for J; bases not matched to a gene: 7. The CDR3 loop reads CASGLVRGTGVTGELFF. The CDR3 DNA sequence: TGTGCTAGTGGTTTGGTACGCGGGACAGGTGTCACCGGGGAGCTGTTTTTT. Combining the CDR3 with reference TRBV12-5 and TRBJ2-2 gives the whole variable domain DARVTQTPRHKVTEMGQEVTMRCQPILGHNTVFWYRQTMMQGLELLAYFRNRAPLDDSGMPKDRFSAEMPDATLATLKIQPSEPRDSAVYFCASGLVRGTGVTGELFFGEGSRLTVL.

The chain couples TRBV5-4 to TRBJ2-3; 11 bases match TRBD2. Trimming removed 4 bases from V and 7 bases from J; junction bases left unmatched: 14. There are 17 residues in the CDR3. CDR1 is SGHNT and CDR2 is YYREEE in the germline V gene (reference sequence). The CDR3: CASSAAPLAGGSNTQYF. Here the CDR3 DNA reads TGTGCCAGCAGCGCTGCTCCTCTAGCGGGAGGTTCAAATACGCAGTATTTT.

This clone was seen just once. The chain has TRBV29-1 and TRBJ1-1; no definite D call. Germline CDR1 is SQVTM and CDR2 is ANQGSEA. V was trimmed by 2 bases and J by 2 bases, leaving 9 bases between them. This CDR3 spans 13 amino acids. The chain's CDR3 is CSVEWRTNTEAFF. In DNA, the CDR3 is TGCAGCGTTGAATGGCGGACTAACACTGAAGCTTTCTTT.

This chain links TRBV5-4 with TRBJ1-5; TRBD1 aligns across 9 bases. The germline gives CDR1 SGHNT, CDR2 YYREEE (reference sequence). The CDR3 loop spans 16 amino acids. V was clipped by 0 bases and J by 5 bases; unmatched bases: 6. As DNA, the CDR3 is TGTGCCAGCAGCTTGGGAGGGACAGGGTTCGATCAGCCCCAGCATTTT. Translating gives CASSLGGTGFDQPQHF.

The chain links TRBV9 to TRBJ2-1, with 9 bases lining up with TRBD2. V shed 0 bases, J shed 9 bases, and the junction held 7 bases outside the gene matches. The CDR3 runs to 15 residues. Per the germline V gene, CDR1 is SGDLS and CDR2 is YYNGEE. The CDR3 DNA reads TGTGCCAGCAGCGTAGCTAGCGGGATATTTAGTGAGCAGTTCTTC. This encodes CASSVASGIFSEQFF.

This chain uses TRBV6-6 with TRBJ1-2; D gene ambiguous. V lost 4 bases, J lost 8 bases, and 17 bases lay in between. This CDR3 contains 14 residues. From germline, CDR1 is MNHNY and CDR2 SVGAGI (reference sequence). Here the CDR3 reads CASSSHGLTEGYTF. The CDR3 DNA sequence: TGTGCCAGCAGTTCTCATGGACTTACGGAAGGCTACACCTTC.

The rearrangement joins TRBV12-5 to TRBJ2-7, with TRBD2 matching over 9 bases. The CDR3 spans 14 residues. The germline V gene encodes CDR1 LGHNT and CDR2 FRNRAP. V gave up 9 bases and J gave up 0 bases; unmatched junction bases: 6. The CDR3 sequence is CASLAGTVSYEQYF. CDR3 DNA sequence: TGTGCTAGCCTAGCGGGAACTGTCTCCTACGAGCAGTACTTC. Full variable domain (rest looked up from reference TRBV12-5 and TRBJ2-7): DARVTQTPRHKVTEMGQEVTMRCQPILGHNTVFWYRQTMMQGLELLAYFRNRAPLDDSGMPKDRFSAEMPDATLATLKIQPSEPRDSAVYFCASLAGTVSYEQYFGPGTRLTVT.

The rearrangement joins TRBV2 to TRBJ1-1; 8 bases line up with TRBD1. Germline loops: CDR1 SNHLY, CDR2 FYNNEI. Trimming removed 7 bases from V and 6 bases from J; junction bases left unmatched: 10. The CDR3 runs 14 residues. The CDR3 DNA sequence: TGTGCCAGCATCGCCCAGGGGGCCGTACCTGAAGCTTTCTTT. This encodes CASIAQGAVPEAFF.

The chain is built from TRBV28 and TRBJ1-5; 9 bases are a match to TRBD1. CDR1 is MDHEN and CDR2 is SYDVKM in the germline V gene. This CDR3 is 15 amino acids long. Trimming cost V 2 bases and J 5 bases; bases outside gene matches: 4. The DNA for the CDR3 is TGTGCCAGCAGTTTAAGGGGACAGGGTGATCAGCCCCAGCATTTT. Protein sequence: CASSLRGQGDQPQHF.

The V and J genes are TRBV11-3 and TRBJ2-3; D gene unclear. The CDR3 runs 15 residues. V lost 1 base to trimming and J lost 3 bases, with 11 bases between them. Germline V lookup: CDR1 SGHNT, CDR2 YENEEA. CDR3 DNA sequence: TGTGCCAGCAGCTTAGGACGAACGGGTACAGATACGCAGTATTTT. Its protein product is CASSLGRTGTDTQYF.

The chain links TRBV18 to TRBJ2-1, with 10 bases aligning to TRBD2. The trim removed 0 bases at V and 5 bases at J, leaving 4 bases unmatched. The germline V gene has CDR1 KGHSH and CDR2 LQKENI. The CDR3 is made up of 16 amino acids. CDR3 loop: CASSPPLAGVHNEQFF. The CDR3 DNA is TGTGCCAGCTCACCACCTCTAGCGGGAGTACACAATGAGCAGTTCTTC.

This clone occurred once. The gene calls are TRBV28 and TRBJ1-2, with 10 positions matching TRBD1. Germline V lookup: CDR1 MDHEN, CDR2 SYDVKM. This CDR3 is built from 15 residues. V shed 8 bases and J 0 bases; nucleotides not matched to a gene: 6. The DNA of the CDR3 is TGTGCCAGCGGCTCCGGGACAGGGGCTAACTATGGCTACACCTTC. Its translation is CASGSGTGANYGYTF.

The chain links TRBV30 to TRBJ2-3, with D perhaps matching TRBD1 (5 bases). The V end lost 3 bases, the J end lost 0 bases, and 10 bases lay between the germline ends. This CDR3 has 14 residues. The germline V gene encodes CDR1 GTSNPN and CDR2 SVGIG (reference sequence). The CDR3 DNA reads TGTGCCTGGAGCACAGGATTTAGCACAGATACGCAGTATTTT. As protein: CAWSTGFSTDTQYF.

The rearrangement joins TRBV18 to TRBJ1-3; D is possibly TRBD1 (5 bases). This CDR3 spans 17 amino acids. Trimming pared 0 bases from V and 4 bases from J, leaving 16 bases between. CDR1 and CDR2 from the germline V gene are KGHSH and LQKENI. In DNA, the CDR3 is TGTGCCAGCTCACCACCCTCGGGGGAATCGAAGGGAAACACCATATATTTT. Amino acid sequence: CASSPPSGESKGNTIYF. The complete variable domain, with remaining parts taken from reference TRBV18 and TRBJ1-3, reads NAGVMQNPRHLVRRRGQEARLRCSPMKGHSHVYWYRQLPEEGLKFMVYLQKENIIDESGMPKERFSAEFPKEGPSILRIQQVVRGDSAAYFCASSPPSGESKGNTIYFGEGSWLTVV.

The V call is TRBV13, the J call TRBJ1-1; D is unresolved. In germline, CDR1 is PRHDT, CDR2 FYEKMQ (reference sequence). The CDR3 covers 15 residues. V lost 7 bases and J 0 bases, leaving 15 bases between the germline ends. This chain's CDR3 is CASTNAEEMNTEAFF. The CDR3 DNA is TGTGCCAGCACCAATGCGGAAGAGATGAACACTGAAGCTTTCTTT.

The V and J genes are TRBV30 and TRBJ1-5; D is unresolved. V was cut by 0 bases and J by 6 bases, with 6 bases left in between. The CDR3 runs 12 residues. The germline V gene encodes CDR1 GTSNPN and CDR2 SVGIG (reference sequence). CDR3 bases: TGTGCCTGGAGTGTAGGAGTTCAGCCCCAGCATTTT. Its protein is CAWSVGVQPQHF. Filled out from reference TRBV30 and TRBJ1-5, the complete variable domain reads SQTIHQWPATLVQPVGSPLSLECTVEGTSNPNLYWYRQAAGRGLQLLFYSVGIGQISSEVPQNLSASRPQDRQFILSSKKLLLSDSGFYLCAWSVGVQPQHFGDGTRLSIL.

The gene calls are TRBV2 and TRBJ1-1, with 8 bases lining up with TRBD1. Per germline, CDR1 SNHLY and CDR2 FYNNEI. V dropped 6 bases and J dropped 9; count of bases not matched to a gene: 15. The length of the CDR3 is 15 residues. CDR3 residues: CASRVNGQGHRKAFF. The DNA for the CDR3 is TGTGCCAGCAGAGTGAACGGACAGGGACACAGGAAAGCTTTCTTT.

The V gene is TRBV5-1, the J gene TRBJ2-5; TRBD1 matches 11 bases. The CDR3 is 16 residues long. The V and J ends lost 3 bases and 5 bases, in that order; junction bases with no gene match: 9. Per germline, CDR1 SGHRS and CDR2 YFSETQ. The CDR3 sequence is CASSWAGQGAFETQYF. CDR3 sequence (DNA): TGCGCCAGCAGCTGGGCCGGACAGGGGGCCTTTGAGACCCAGTACTTC.

The rearrangement links TRBV18 to TRBJ1-1; no clear D gene. This CDR3 has 15 residues. Germline loops: CDR1 KGHSH, CDR2 LQKENI. V lost 0 bases to trimming and J lost 0 bases, with 8 bases between them. CDR3 sequence reads: CASSPPAAMNTEAFF. The DNA for the CDR3 is TGTGCCAGCTCACCACCAGCTGCGATGAACACTGAAGCTTTCTTT.

The gene calls are TRBV7-9 and TRBJ2-3, with D tentatively TRBD1 (6 bases). Germline V CDR1 and CDR2: SEHNR, FQNEAQ (reference sequence). The germline V and J ends were trimmed by 3 bases and 2 bases, with 9 bases remaining between them. The CDR3 is made up of 14 amino acids. The CDR3, as DNA: TGTGCCAGCAGCTTTGGGACAAACACAGATACGCAGTATTTT. Protein sequence: CASSFGTNTDTQYF.

V usage is TRBV6-4 and J usage is TRBJ1-5; 7 bases fit TRBD1. CDR3 length: 12 residues. Germline V gene sequence: CDR1 MRHNA, CDR2 SNTAGT. Germline trimming cut 10 bases from V and 4 bases from J; bases unmatched to any gene: 4. The CDR3 spells CATDRENQPQHF. CDR3 bases: TGTGCCACCGACAGGGAGAATCAGCCCCAGCATTTT.

V usage is TRBV19 and J usage is TRBJ2-2, with D maybe TRBD2 (6 bases). Looked up from germline, CDR1 is LNHDA and CDR2 is SQIVND (reference sequence). Trimming took off 3 bases at V and 6 bases at J, with 17 bases between the two ends. The CDR3 loop spans 16 amino acids. The CDR3 protein is CASSILGGSRPGELFF. The CDR3 bases are TGTGCCAGTAGTATTTTAGGAGGGAGTCGGCCCGGGGAGCTGTTTTTT.